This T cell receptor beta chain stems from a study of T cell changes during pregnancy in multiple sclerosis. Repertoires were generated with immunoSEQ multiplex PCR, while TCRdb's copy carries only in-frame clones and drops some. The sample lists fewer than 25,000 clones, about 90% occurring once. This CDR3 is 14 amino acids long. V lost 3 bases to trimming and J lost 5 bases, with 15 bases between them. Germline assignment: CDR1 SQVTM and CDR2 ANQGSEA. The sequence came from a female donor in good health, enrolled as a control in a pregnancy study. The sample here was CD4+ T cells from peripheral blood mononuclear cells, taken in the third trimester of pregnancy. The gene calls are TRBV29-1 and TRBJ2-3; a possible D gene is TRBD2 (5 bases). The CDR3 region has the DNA TGCAGCGTTGAGACCCCCCGGGGTGGAGATACGCAGTATTTT. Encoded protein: CSVETPRGGDTQYF.